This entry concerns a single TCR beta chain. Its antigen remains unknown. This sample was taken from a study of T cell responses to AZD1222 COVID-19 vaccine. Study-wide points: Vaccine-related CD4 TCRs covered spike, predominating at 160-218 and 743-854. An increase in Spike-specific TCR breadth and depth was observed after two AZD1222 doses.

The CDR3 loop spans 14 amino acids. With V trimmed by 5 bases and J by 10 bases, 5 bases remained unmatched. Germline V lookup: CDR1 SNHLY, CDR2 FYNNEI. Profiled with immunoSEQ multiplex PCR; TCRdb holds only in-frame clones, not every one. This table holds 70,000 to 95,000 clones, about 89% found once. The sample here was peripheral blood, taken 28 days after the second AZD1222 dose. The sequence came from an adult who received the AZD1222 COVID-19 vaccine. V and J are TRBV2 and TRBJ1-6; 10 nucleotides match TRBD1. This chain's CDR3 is CASSSGTGDSPLHF. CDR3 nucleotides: TGTGCCAGCAGTTCCGGGACAGGGGACTCACCCCTCCACTTT.